This note documents a single TCR beta chain sequence. The sample belongs to a study of T cell responses to AZD1222 COVID-19 vaccine. Looking at the study overall: Combined were second doses at about 4 or about 12 weeks.

The method was immunoSEQ multiplex PCR; TCRdb's version includes in-frame clones alone and lacks a portion of them. There are about 150,000 clones in the sample; about 93% occur only once, and around 5.4% lies in the top ten. The ends lost 6 bases at V and 2 bases at J; junction bases unmatched: 12. CDR1 is MDHEN and CDR2 is SYDVKM in the germline V gene. This CDR3 comprises 16 residues. This sequence joins TRBV28 and TRBJ2-7, with 8 bases that match TRBD2. This receptor was obtained from an adult in good health. The sample here was peripheral blood, taken on day 0 of AZD1222 vaccination. The CDR3 DNA reads as TGTGCCAGCAGCCCAGTCGGGAGCGGGAGTCCCTACGAGCAGTACTTC. Translating it yields CASSPVGSGSPYEQYF.